Listed below are T cell receptor beta chains from one sample, sequenced in a study of neurological immune-mediated disorders. TCRdb itself ran the 5' RACE reads through MiXCR, one entry per CDR3 protein. The sample shows about 120,000 distinct CDR3 sequences, roughly 3.2% of them seen only once. The sequenced sample was PBMCs. Source of these receptors: a woman in her twenties or thirties with multiple sclerosis. Both conserved end residues are part of each CDR3. D genes are given only for firm matches. Where a row states a size, it is once, few, many or the class of an expanded clone; other rows omit it.

clone size | J gene | D gene | V gene | CDR3 protein | CDR3 DNA
few | TRBJ1-5 | . | TRBV6-2/TRBV6-3 | CASSSTRQVGNQPQHF | TGTGCCAGCAGTTCGACCCGACAGGTGGGCAATCAGCCCCAGCATTTT
many | TRBJ2-2 | TRBD1 | TRBV29-1 | CSVSGTGRSGELFF | TGCAGCGTATCCGGGACAGGGAGATCCGGGGAGCTGTTTTTT
many | TRBJ1-4 | . | TRBV7-2 | CASSLGRGNEKLFF | TGTGCCAGCAGCTTAGGCAGGGGAAATGAAAAACTGTTTTTT
many | TRBJ2-6 | . | TRBV20-1 | CSASRAGANVLTF | TGCAGTGCATCTCGGGCTGGGGCCAACGTCCTGACTTTC
many | TRBJ2-7 | . | TRBV27 | CASSFRGEGVNEQYF | TGTGCCAGCAGTTTTAGGGGAGAAGGGGTTAACGAGCAGTACTTC
many | TRBJ1-6 | . | TRBV25-1 | CASSDKTGYNSPLHF | TGTGCCAGCAGTGATAAAACAGGCTATAATTCACCCCTCCACTTT
many | TRBJ1-5 | TRBD1 | TRBV5-5 | CASSPWTGGFGQPQHF | TGTGCCAGCAGCCCCTGGACAGGGGGCTTTGGTCAGCCCCAGCATTTT
. | TRBJ1-5 | . | TRBV6-6 | CTSSYSCLDGNQPQHF | .
many | TRBJ2-1 | TRBD1 | TRBV6-1 | CASSAGQVYNEQFF | TGTGCCAGCAGTGCTGGACAGGTCTACAATGAGCAGTTCTTC
many | TRBJ2-6 | . | TRBV4-3 | CASSQDGEGARGANVLTF | TGCGCCAGCAGCCAAGACGGGGAGGGGGCGAGGGGGGCCAACGTCCTGACTTTC
many | TRBJ2-2 | . | TRBV6-2/TRBV6-3 | CASSSHNTGELFF | TGTGCCAGCAGTTCTCATAACACCGGGGAGCTGTTTTTT
many | TRBJ2-7 | . | TRBV30 | CALSDGSGYEQYF | TGTGCCCTGTCAGATGGGAGTGGTTACGAGCAGTACTTC
many | TRBJ1-3 | . | TRBV5-1 | CASGGGETFGNTIYF | TGCGCCAGCGGCGGGGGGGAGACGTTTGGAAACACCATATATTTT
many | TRBJ2-1 | TRBD1 | TRBV20-1 | CSASQGARNDEQFF | TGCAGTGCTAGCCAGGGGGCGCGTAATGATGAGCAGTTCTTC
many | TRBJ2-2 | TRBD2 | TRBV18 | CASSPLAGSTGELFF | TGTGCCAGCTCACCACTAGCGGGAAGCACCGGGGAGCTGTTTTTT
many | TRBJ2-6 | . | TRBV12-3/TRBV12-4 | CASGRNSGANVLTF | TGTGCCAGCGGACGGAACTCTGGGGCCAACGTCCTGACTTTC
many | TRBJ2-1 | TRBD2 | TRBV7-2 | CASSPSAGTYNEQFF | TGTGCCAGCAGCCCCTCAGCGGGGACGTACAATGAGCAGTTCTTC
few | TRBJ1-1 | . | TRBV5-5 | CASSLVENGNTEAFF | TGTGCCAGCAGCTTGGTCGAGAATGGGAACACTGAAGCTTTCTTT
many | TRBJ1-5 | . | TRBV7-4 | CASSLVRPTVSNQPQHF | TGTGCCAGCAGCTTAGTTCGGCCGACCGTTAGCAATCAGCCCCAGCATTTT
many | TRBJ2-2 | . | TRBV5-1 | CASSLDPTTGELFF | TGCGCCAGCAGCTTGGACCCTACCACCGGGGAGCTGTTTTTT
many | TRBJ1-2 | TRBD1 | TRBV5-1 | CASSLGQGGGYTF | TGCGCCAGCAGCCTAGGACAGGGAGGTGGCTACACCTTC
many | TRBJ1-3 | . | TRBV5-1 | CASSLEANSGNTIYF | TGCGCCAGCAGCTTAGAGGCTAACTCTGGAAACACCATATATTTT
many | TRBJ2-4 | . | TRBV20-1 | CSARLAKNIQYF | TGCAGTGCTCGACTAGCCAAAAACATTCAGTACTTC
many | TRBJ1-2 | . | TRBV6-2/TRBV6-3 | CASSYPPDPYGYTF | TGTGCCAGCAGTTACCCGCCAGACCCATATGGCTACACCTTC
many | TRBJ2-5 | . | TRBV21-1 | CASSKDLPILPKETQYF | TGTGCCAGCAGCAAAGATTTACCCATCTTGCCGAAAGAGACCCAGTACTTC
many | TRBJ1-1 | . | TRBV4-3 | CASSQELTITGTTEAFF | TGCGCCAGCAGCCAAGAACTTACAATCACTGGAACCACTGAAGCTTTCTTT
many | TRBJ2-1 | . | TRBV6-6 | CASSYSRGVEYNEQFF | TGTGCCAGCAGTTACTCGAGGGGGGTCGAGTACAATGAGCAGTTCTTC
few | TRBJ2-7 | TRBD2 | TRBV10-2 | CASRKTSGVDYEQYF | TGCGCCAGCAGAAAGACTAGCGGGGTAGACTACGAGCAGTACTTC
many | TRBJ2-3 | . | TRBV18 | CASSPGADTQYF | TGTGCCAGCTCACCGGGGGCGGATACGCAGTATTTT
many | TRBJ1-2 | . | TRBV5-1 | CASSLVPLQSTNYGYTF | TGCGCCAGCAGCTTGGTACCCTTACAGAGTACTAACTATGGCTACACCTTC
many | TRBJ2-7 | . | TRBV7-6 | CASSLGVRGHYEQYF | TGTGCCAGCAGCTTAGGAGTACGGGGCCACTACGAGCAGTACTTC
many | TRBJ2-1 | TRBD2 | TRBV20-1 | CSTRGGYEQFF | TGCAGTACCCGGGGGGGGTATGAGCAGTTCTTC
many | TRBJ2-4 | . | TRBV5-6 | CASSLWQPKNIQYF | TGTGCCAGCAGCTTGTGGCAGCCAAAAAACATTCAGTACTTC
many | TRBJ1-2 | . | TRBV20-1 | CSARDHIPGPLNYGYTF | TGCAGTGCTAGAGATCACATTCCAGGGCCTCTTAACTATGGCTACACCTTC
many | TRBJ2-5 | . | TRBV6-5 | CASSYLEGGPLGTQYF | TGTGCCAGCAGTTACCTCGAGGGTGGCCCGCTAGGGACCCAGTACTTC